The clone carrying this T cell receptor (beta chain) was seen at least ten times. What was amplified from RNA transcripts were TCR beta CDR3 regions. Initially, a first-round RT-PCR of the TCR CDR3 employed the HTBI primer set. TCRdb re-called the multiplex PCR reads with MiXCR, one entry per CDR3 protein. The data contain approximately 400,000 distinct CDR3 sequences, roughly 13% of them seen just once; the ten biggest clones take up less than 25%. The germline gives CDR1 SGHKS, CDR2 YYEKEE (reference sequence). This CDR3 region has 14 residues. V lost 5 bases and J lost 5; bases outside the gene matches: 5. The data derive from a study of T cells in Graves' hyperthyroidism and ophthalmopathy. Newly diagnosed hyperthyroidism patients aged 18 to 65 years had disease lasting under 2 months. Blood dates from first hyperthyroidism diagnosis, before any ophthalmopathy symptoms.

The source of this sequence is a young man with Graves' hyperthyroidism that later progressed to Graves' ophthalmopathy. The sequencing sample was made of blood. The chain employs TRBV5-5 and TRBJ1-1, with TRBD1 matching 11 bases. The CDR3 sequence: CASRPDRGRTEAFF. The CDR3 DNA sequence: TGTGCCAGCAGACCGGACAGGGGGCGAACTGAAGCTTTCTTT.